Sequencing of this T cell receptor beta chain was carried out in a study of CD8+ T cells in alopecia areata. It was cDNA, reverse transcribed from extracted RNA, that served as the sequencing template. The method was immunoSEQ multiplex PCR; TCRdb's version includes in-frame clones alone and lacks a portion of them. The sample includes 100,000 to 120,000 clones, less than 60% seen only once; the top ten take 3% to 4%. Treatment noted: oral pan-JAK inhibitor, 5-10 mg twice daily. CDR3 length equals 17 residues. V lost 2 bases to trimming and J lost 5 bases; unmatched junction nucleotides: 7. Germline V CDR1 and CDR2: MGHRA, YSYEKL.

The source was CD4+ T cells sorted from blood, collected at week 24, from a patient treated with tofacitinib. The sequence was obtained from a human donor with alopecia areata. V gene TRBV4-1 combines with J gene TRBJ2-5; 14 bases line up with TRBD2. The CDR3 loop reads CASSQLGLAGGRETQYF. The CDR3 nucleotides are TGCGCCAGCAGCCAACTTGGACTAGCGGGGGGACGGGAGACCCAGTACTTC.